This T cell receptor beta chain was retrieved from a study of patients and donors after allogeneic stem cell transplantation. This clonotype was counted many times. V was pared by 3 bases and J by 6 bases, with 18 bases between. CDR3 size: 15 residues. Germline V lookup: CDR1 SGHRS, CDR2 YFSETQ. TCRdb reprocessed the RT-PCR reads with MiXCR, giving one entry per CDR3 protein. The table shows about 160,000 distinct CDR3 sequences, with about 24% occurring only once. The sequenced sample consisted of blood, either unsorted or a sorted T cell fraction (not recorded which). The V and J genes are TRBV5-1 and TRBJ1-1; weak D call: TRBD1 (5 bases). The sequence derives from a human donor who was either an allogeneic HSCT recipient or a stem cell or donor lymphocyte infusion donor (not recorded which). It is not recorded whose cells these are; they may come from a transplant donor. In DNA form, the CDR3 reads TGCGCCAGCAGCTCTTCTTATGGGACGAGCGCTGAAGCTTTCTTT. This codes for CASSSSYGTSAEAFF.